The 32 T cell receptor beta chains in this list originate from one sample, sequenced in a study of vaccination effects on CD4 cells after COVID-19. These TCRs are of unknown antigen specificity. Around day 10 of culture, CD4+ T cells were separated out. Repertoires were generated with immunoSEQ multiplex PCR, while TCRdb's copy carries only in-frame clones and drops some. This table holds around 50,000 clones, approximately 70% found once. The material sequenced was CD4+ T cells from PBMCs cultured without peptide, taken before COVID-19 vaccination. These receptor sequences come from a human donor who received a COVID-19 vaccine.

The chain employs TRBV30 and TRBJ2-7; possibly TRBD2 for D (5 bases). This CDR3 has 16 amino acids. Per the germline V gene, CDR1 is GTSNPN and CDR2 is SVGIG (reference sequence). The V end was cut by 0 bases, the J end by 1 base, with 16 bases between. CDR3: CAWSVRLAKASYEQYF. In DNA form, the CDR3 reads TGTGCCTGGAGTGTAAGGCTAGCCAAGGCTTCCTACGAGCAGTACTTC.

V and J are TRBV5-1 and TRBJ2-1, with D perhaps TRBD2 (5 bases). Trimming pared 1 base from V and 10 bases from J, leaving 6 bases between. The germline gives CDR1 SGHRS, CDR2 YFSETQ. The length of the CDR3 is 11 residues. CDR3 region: CASSLPGEQFF. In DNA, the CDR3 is TGCGCCAGCAGCTTGCCGGGGGAGCAGTTCTTC.

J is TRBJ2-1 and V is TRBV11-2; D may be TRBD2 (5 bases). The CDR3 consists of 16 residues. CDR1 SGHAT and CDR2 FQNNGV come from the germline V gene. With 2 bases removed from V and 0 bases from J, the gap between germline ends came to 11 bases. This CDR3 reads CASSLRESLSYNEQFF. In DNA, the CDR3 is TGTGCCAGCAGCTTAAGGGAGTCTCTCTCCTACAATGAGCAGTTCTTC.

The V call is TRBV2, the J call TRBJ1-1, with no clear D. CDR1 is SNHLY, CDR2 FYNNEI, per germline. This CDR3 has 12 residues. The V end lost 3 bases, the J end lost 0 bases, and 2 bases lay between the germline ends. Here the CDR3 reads CASSDLNTEAFF. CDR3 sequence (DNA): TGTGCCAGCAGTGACTTGAACACTGAAGCTTTCTTT.

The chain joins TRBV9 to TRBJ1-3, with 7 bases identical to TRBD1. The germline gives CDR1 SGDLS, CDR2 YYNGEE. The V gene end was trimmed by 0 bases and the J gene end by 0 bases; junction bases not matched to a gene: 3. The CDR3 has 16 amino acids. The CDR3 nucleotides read TGTGCCAGCAGCGTAGGAAACAGGGGCTCTGGAAACACCATATATTTT. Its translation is CASSVGNRGSGNTIYF.

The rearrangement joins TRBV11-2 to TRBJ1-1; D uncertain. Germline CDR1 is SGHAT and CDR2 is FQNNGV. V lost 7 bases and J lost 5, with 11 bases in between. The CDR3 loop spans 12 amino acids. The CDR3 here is CASTLLGTEAFF. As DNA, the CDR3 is TGTGCCAGCACTCTCCTGGGAACTGAAGCTTTCTTT.

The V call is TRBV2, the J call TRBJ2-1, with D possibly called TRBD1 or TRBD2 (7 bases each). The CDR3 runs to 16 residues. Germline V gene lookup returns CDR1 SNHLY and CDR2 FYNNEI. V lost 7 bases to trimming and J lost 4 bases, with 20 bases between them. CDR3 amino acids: CASTTPGGGGYNEQFF. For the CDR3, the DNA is TGTGCCAGCACCACCCCAGGGGGGGGCGGATACAATGAGCAGTTCTTC.

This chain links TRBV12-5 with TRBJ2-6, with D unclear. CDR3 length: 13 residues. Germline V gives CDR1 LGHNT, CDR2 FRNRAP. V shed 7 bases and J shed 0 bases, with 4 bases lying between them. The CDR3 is CASALSGANVLTF. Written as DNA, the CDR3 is TGTGCTAGTGCCCTCTCTGGGGCCAACGTCCTGACTTTC.

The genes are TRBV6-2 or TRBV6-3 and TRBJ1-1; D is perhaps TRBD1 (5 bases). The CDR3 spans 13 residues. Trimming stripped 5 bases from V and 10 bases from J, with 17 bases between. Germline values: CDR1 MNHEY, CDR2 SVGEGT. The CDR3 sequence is CASSPGGRQRAFF. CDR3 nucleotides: TGTGCCAGCAGTCCCGGGGGGAGACAGAGAGCTTTCTTT.

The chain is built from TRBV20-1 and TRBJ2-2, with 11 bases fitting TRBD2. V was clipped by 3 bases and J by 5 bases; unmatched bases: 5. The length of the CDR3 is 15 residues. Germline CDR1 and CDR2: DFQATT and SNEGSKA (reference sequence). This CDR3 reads CSASSGRASTGELFF. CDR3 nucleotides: TGCAGTGCTAGTAGCGGGAGGGCCTCAACCGGGGAGCTGTTTTTT.

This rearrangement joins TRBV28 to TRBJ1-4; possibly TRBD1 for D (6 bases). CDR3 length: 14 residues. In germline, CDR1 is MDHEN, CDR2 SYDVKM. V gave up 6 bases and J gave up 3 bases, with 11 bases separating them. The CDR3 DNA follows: TGTGCCAGCAGCTTCAGGGGCCCTAATGAAAAACTGTTTTTT. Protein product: CASSFRGPNEKLFF. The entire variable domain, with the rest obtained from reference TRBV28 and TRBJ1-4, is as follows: DVKVTQSSRYLVKRTGEKVFLECVQDMDHENMFWYRQDPGLGLRLIYFSYDVKMKEKGDIPEGYSVSREKKERFSLILESASTNQTSMYLCASSFRGPNEKLFFGSGTQLSVL.

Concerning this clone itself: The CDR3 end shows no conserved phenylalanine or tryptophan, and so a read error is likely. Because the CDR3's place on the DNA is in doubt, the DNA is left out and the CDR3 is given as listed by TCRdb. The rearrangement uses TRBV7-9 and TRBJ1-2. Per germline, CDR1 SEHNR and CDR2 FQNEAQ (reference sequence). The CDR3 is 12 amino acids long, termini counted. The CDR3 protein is CASSLSDAPGFI.

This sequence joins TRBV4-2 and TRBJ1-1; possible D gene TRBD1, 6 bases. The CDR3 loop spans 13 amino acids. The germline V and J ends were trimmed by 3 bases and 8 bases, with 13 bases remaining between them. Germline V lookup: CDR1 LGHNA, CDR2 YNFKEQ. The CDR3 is CASSHAGQPEAFF. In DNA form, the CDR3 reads TGTGCCAGCAGCCACGCCGGACAGCCCGAAGCTTTCTTT.

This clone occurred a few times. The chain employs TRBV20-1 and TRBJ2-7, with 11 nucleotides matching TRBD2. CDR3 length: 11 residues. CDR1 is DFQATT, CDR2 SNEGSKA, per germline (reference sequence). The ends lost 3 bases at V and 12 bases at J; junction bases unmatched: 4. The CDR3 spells CSASTSGSWYF. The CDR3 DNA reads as TGCAGTGCTAGTACTAGCGGGAGCTGGTACTTC.

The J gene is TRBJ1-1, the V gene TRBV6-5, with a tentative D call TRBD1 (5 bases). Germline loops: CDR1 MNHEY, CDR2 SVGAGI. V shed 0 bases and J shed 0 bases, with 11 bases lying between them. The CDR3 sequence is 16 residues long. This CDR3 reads CASSYSRGRVNTEAFF. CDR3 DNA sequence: TGTGCCAGCAGTTACTCGCGGGGCAGGGTGAACACTGAAGCTTTCTTT.

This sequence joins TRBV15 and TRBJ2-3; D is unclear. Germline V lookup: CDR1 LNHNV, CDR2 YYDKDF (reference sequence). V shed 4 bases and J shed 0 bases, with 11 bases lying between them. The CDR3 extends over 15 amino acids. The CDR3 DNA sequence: TGTGCCACCAGCACCAGGACCACGAGCACAGATACGCAGTATTTT. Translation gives CATSTRTTSTDTQYF.

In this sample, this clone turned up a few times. The CDR3 reads CASSPGTAGEAFF. CDR3 nucleotides: TGTGCCAGCAGTCCCGGGACCGCCGGTGAAGCTTTCTTT. J is TRBJ1-1 and V is TRBV7-9; weak D call: TRBD1 (5 bases). Germline values: CDR1 SEHNR, CDR2 FQNEAQ (reference sequence). The CDR3 extends over 13 amino acids. The V end was cut by 6 bases, the J end by 7 bases, with 15 bases between.

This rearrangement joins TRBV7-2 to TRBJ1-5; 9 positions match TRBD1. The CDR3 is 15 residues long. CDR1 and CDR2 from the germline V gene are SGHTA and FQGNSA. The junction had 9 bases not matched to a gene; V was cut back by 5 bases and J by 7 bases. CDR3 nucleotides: TGTGCCAGCAGCCAGGGGGGGACAGGGTACCAGCCCCAGCATTTT. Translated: CASSQGGTGYQPQHF.

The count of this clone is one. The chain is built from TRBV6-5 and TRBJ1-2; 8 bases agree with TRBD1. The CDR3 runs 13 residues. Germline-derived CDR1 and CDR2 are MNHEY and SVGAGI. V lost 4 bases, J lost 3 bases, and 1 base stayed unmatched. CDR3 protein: CASSLTGDYGYTF. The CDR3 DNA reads TGTGCCAGCAGTTTGACAGGGGACTATGGCTACACCTTC.

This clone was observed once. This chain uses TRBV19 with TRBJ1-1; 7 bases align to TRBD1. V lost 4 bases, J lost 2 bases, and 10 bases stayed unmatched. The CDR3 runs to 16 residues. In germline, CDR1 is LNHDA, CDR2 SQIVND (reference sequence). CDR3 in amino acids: CASSTYLTGRNTEAFF. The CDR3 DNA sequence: TGTGCCAGTAGTACCTACCTGACAGGGAGAAACACTGAAGCTTTCTTT.

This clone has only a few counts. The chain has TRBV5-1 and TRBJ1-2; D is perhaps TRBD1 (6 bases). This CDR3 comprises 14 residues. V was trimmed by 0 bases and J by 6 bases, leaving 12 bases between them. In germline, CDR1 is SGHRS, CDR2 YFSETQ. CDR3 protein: CASSLVQGGNGYTF. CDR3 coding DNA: TGCGCCAGCAGCTTGGTACAGGGCGGAAATGGCTACACCTTC.

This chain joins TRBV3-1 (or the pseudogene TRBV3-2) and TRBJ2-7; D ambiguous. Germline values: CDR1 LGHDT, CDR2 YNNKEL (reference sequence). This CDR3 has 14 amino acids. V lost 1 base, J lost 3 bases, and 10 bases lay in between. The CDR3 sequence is CASSQVAGIYEQYF. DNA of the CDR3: TGTGCCAGCAGCCAAGTGGCAGGAATCTACGAGCAGTACTTC.

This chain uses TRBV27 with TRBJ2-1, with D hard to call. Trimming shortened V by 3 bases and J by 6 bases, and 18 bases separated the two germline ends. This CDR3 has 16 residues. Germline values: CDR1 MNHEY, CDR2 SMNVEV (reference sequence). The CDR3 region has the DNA TGTGCCAGCAGTTTGGTCCCACCAGGTCAGAGCAATGAGCAGTTCTTC. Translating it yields CASSLVPPGQSNEQFF.

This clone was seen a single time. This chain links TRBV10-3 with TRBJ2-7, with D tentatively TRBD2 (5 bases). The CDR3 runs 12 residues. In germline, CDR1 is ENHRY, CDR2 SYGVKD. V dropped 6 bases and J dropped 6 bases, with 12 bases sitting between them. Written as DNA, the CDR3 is TGTGCCATCAGCTCCGAGGGTCTCGAGCAGTACTTC. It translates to CAISSEGLEQYF.

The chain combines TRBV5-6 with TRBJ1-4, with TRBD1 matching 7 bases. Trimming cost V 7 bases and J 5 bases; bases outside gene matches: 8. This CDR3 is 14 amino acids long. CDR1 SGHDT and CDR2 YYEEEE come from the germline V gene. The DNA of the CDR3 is TGTGCCAGCCGAAGGACAGGCGAGAATGAAAAACTGTTTTTT. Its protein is CASRRTGENEKLFF.

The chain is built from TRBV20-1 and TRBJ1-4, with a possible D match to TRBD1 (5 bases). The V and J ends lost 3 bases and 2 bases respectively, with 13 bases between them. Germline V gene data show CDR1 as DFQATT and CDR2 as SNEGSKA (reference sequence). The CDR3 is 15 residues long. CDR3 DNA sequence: TGCAGTGCTAGTAGGAGGGGTTGGACTAATGAAAAACTGTTTTTT. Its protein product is CSASRRGWTNEKLFF.

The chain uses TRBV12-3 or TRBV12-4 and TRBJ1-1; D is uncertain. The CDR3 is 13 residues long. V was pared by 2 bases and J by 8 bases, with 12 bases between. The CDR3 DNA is TGTGCCAGCAGTTTACTAATCGGTTCAGAAGCTTTCTTT. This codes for CASSLLIGSEAFF.

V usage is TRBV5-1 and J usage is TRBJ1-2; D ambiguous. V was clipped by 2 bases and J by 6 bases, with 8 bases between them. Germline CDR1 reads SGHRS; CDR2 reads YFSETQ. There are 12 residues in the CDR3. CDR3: CASSLQRDGYTF. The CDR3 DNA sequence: TGCGCCAGCAGCTTACAGAGGGATGGCTACACCTTC.

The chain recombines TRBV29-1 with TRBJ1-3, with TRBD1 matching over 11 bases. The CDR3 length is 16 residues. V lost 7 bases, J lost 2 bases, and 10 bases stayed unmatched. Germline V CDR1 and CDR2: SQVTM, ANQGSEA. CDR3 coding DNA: TGCAGCGCCCGCAGGACAGGGGGCGAGCCTGGAAACACCATATATTTT. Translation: CSARRTGGEPGNTIYF.

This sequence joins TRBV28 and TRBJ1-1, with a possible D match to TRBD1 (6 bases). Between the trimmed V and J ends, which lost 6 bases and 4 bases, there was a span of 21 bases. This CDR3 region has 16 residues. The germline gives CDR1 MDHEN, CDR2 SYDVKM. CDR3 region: CASRYRQVGLGTEAFF. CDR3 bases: TGTGCCAGCAGATATAGACAGGTCGGTTTGGGCACTGAAGCTTTCTTT.

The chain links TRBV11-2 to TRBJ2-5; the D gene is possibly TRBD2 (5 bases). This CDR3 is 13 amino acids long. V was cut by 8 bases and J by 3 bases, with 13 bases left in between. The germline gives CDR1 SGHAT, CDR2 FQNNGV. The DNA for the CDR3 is TGTGCCAGCTCTCCATCGGGGAAAGAGACCCAGTACTTC. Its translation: CASSPSGKETQYF.

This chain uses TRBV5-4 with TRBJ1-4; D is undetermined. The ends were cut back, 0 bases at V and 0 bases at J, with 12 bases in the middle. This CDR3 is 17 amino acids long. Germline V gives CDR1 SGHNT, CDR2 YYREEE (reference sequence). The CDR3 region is CASSLGTGSATNEKLFF. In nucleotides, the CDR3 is TGTGCCAGCAGCTTGGGGACGGGGTCTGCAACTAATGAAAAACTGTTTTTT.